The clone carrying this TCR beta chain came up many times. Its antigen is not known. TCR cDNA was made by 5'RACE template switching, adding a universal primer site and UMIs. TCRdb re-derived calls from the 5' RACE reads in MiXCR, one entry per CDR3 protein. This sample carries some 560,000 distinct CDR3 sequences, roughly a sixth of them seen once, and the ten largest clones take 15% to 20%. This sample is drawn from a study of T cells after yellow fever vaccination. Across the whole study: Low-cell-number fractions were prepared with SMART-Seq v4 Ultra Low Input.

The V gene's germline CDR1 is SQVTM and CDR2 ANQGSEA. The CDR3 is 14 residues long. V was clipped by 6 bases and J by 0 bases, with 15 bases between them. Notes on the study in general: It was a small share of clonotypes that appeared in both CD4 and CD8 compartments. Weaker, the secondary response peaked sooner, at day 5 versus 15.

The receptor was derived from a man aged 18 to 30 who received the YFV17D yellow fever vaccine. This chain uses TRBV29-1 with TRBJ2-7, with D perhaps matching TRBD2 (5 bases). The sequencing here drew on PBMCs, taken more than 4 days after the first yellow fever vaccination. The CDR3 protein is CSVATTLSSYEQYF. The CDR3 nucleotides read TGCAGCGTCGCGACTACTCTCAGCTCCTACGAGCAGTACTTC.